This T cell receptor (beta chain) was observed in a study of T cell responses to AZD1222 COVID-19 vaccine. Across the whole study: Analyses pooled second doses at about 4 or about 12 weeks.

Sequenced by immunoSEQ multiplex PCR; TCRdb stores in-frame clones only, minus some. The sample includes more than 90,000 clones, 65% to 85% of them seen just once. V shed 4 bases, J shed 8 bases, and the junction held 7 bases outside the gene matches. The CDR3 contains 13 residues. Looked up from germline, CDR1 is MGHDK and CDR2 is SYGVNS. This clone was observed a single time. The antigen remains unidentified. Study findings and constraints: Baseline testing showed seropositivity in only a handful of AZD1222 recipients. Once two AZD1222 doses were given, Spike-specific TCR breadth and depth went up. Vaccine-associated CD4 TCRs spanned spike, dominant at 160-218 and 743-854.

The chain links TRBV25-1 to TRBJ1-2; 7 positions agree with TRBD1. This sequence originates from an adult in good health. The sequencing here drew on peripheral blood, taken on day 0 of AZD1222 vaccination. CDR3 sequence: CASSANDRDGYTF. In DNA form, the CDR3 reads TGTGCCAGCAGTGCTAACGACAGGGACGGCTACACCTTC.